This T cell receptor beta chain was obtained from a study of cytomegalovirus exposure and HLA in healthy donors. Points from the study as a whole: Sequencing depth roughly uniform across donors was assumed in presence/absence analyses. Earlier results showed most TCR beta V segments being productive about 90% or about 30% of the time. In a later analysis, a missense DCLRE1C variant was linked to TCR beta V- and J-gene trimming.

Of note for this clone: Its antigen is undetermined.

The PCR was carried out with 60 Vbeta primers and 13 Jbeta primers. Per the original methods: About 10 million shared chains were among some 75 million unique TCR beta chains counted in a later analysis. Produced via immunoSEQ multiplex PCR; TCRdb's table is partial and in-frame only. V and J calls and clone size are given by that table; D and trimming were obtained from the DNA. The sample lists 150,000 to 200,000 clones, around 81% occurring once. This receptor was taken from a woman aged 40-49 years in good health and CMV-seronegative. The specimen sequenced was PBMCs.

Here the CDR3 DNA reads TGTGCCAGCAGCCCCTACTTGGGGGGCACCGGGGAGCTGTTTTTT. Residues: CASSPYLGGTGELFF. The J gene is TRBJ2-2, the V gene TRBV4-2, with TRBD2 as a possible D gene (6 bases). The germline V and J ends were trimmed by 4 bases and 4 bases, with 13 bases remaining between them. The CDR3 has 15 residues. Germline values: CDR1 LGHNA, CDR2 YNFKEQ.